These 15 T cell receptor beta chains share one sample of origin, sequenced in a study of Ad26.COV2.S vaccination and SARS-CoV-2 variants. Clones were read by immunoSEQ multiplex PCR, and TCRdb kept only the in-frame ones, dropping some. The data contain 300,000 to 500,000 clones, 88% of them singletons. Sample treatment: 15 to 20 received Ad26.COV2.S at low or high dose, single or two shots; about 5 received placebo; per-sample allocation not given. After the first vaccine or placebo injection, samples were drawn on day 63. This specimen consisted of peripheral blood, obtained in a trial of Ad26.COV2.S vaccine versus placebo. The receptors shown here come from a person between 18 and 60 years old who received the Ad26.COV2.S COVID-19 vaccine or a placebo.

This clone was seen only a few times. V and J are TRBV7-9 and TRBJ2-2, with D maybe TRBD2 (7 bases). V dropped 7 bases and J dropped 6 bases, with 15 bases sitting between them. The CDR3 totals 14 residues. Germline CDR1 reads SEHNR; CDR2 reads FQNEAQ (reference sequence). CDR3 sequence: CASTQGGGAGELFF. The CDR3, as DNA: TGTGCCAGCACTCAGGGAGGGGGAGCCGGGGAGCTGTTTTTT.

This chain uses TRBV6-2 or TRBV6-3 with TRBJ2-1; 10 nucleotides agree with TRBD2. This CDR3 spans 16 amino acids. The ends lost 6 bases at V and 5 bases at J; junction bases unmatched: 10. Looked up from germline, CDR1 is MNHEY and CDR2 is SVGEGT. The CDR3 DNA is TGTGCCAGCAGCCATATAAGGACTAGCGGAAACAATGAGCAGTTCTTC. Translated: CASSHIRTSGNNEQFF.

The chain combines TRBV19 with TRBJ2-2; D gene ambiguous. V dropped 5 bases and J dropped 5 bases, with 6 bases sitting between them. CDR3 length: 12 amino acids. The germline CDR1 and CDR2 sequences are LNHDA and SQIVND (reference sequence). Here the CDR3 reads CASSWATGELFF. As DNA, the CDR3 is TGTGCCAGTAGTTGGGCAACCGGGGAGCTGTTTTTT.

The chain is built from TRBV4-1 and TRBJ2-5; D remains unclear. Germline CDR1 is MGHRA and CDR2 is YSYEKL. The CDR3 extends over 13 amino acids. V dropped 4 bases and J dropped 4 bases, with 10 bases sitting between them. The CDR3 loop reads CASSPARTETQYF. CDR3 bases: TGCGCCAGCAGCCCCGCCAGGACAGAGACCCAGTACTTC.

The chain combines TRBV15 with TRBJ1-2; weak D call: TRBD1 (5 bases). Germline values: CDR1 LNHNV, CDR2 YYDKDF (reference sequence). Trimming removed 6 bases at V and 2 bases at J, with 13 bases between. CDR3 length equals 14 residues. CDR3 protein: CATRDAGYNYGYTF. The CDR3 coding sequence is TGTGCCACCAGGGATGCAGGGTACAACTATGGCTACACCTTC.

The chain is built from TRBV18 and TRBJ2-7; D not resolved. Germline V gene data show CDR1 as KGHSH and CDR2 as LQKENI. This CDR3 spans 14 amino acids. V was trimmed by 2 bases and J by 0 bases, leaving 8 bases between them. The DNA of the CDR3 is TGTGCCAGCTCACCAGCCCGCCACTCCTACGAGCAGTACTTC. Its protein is CASSPARHSYEQYF.

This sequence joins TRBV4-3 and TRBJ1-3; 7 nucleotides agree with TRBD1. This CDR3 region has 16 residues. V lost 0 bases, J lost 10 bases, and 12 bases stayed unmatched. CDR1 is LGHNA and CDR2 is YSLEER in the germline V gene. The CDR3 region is CASSQESGGWAGTIYF. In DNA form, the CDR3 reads TGCGCCAGCAGCCAAGAATCAGGGGGTTGGGCAGGTACCATATATTTT.

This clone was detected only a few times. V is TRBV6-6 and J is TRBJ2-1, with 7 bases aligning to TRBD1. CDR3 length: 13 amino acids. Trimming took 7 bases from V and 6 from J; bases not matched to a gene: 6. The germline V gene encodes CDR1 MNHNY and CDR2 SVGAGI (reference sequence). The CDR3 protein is CASIQDRLNEQFF. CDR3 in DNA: TGTGCCAGCATCCAGGACAGGCTCAATGAGCAGTTCTTC.

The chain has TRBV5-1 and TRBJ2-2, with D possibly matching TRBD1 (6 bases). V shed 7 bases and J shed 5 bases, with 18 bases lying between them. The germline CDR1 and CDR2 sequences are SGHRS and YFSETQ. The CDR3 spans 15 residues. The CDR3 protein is CASVLDTGSTGELFF. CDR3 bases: TGCGCCAGCGTACTCGACACAGGGTCAACCGGGGAGCTGTTTTTT.

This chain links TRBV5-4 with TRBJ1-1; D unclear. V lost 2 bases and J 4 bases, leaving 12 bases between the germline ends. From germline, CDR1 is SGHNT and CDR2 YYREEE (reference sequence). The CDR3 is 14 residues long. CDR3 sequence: CASSFEGLGTEAFF. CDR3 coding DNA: TGTGCCAGCAGCTTTGAAGGGCTAGGCACTGAAGCTTTCTTT.

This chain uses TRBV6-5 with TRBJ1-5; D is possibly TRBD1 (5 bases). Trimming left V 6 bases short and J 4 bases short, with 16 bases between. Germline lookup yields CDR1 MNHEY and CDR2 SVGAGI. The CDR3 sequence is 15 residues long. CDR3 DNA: TGTGCCAGCAGAAAGGGGCGGCAGGGTAATCAGCCCCAGCATTTT. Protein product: CASRKGRQGNQPQHF.

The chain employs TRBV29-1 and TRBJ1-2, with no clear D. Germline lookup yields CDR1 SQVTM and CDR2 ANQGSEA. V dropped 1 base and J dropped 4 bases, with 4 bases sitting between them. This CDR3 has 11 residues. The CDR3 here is CSVEVGYGYTF. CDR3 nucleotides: TGCAGCGTTGAAGTGGGCTATGGCTACACCTTC.

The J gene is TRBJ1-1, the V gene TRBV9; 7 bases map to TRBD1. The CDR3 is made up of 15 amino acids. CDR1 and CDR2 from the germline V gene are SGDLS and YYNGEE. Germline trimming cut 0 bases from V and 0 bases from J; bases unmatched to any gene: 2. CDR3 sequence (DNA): TGTGCCAGCAGCGTAGGTACAGGGGTGAACACTGAAGCTTTCTTT. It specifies CASSVGTGVNTEAFF.

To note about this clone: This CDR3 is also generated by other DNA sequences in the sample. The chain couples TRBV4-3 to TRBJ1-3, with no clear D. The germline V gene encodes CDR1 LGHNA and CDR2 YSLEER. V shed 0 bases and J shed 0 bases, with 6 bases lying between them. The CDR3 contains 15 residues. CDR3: CASSQDRSSGNTIYF. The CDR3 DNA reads TGCGCCAGCAGCCAAGATCGCAGCTCTGGAAACACCATATATTTT.

This chain's CDR3 is CATIKGALHTGELFF. CDR3 nucleotides: TGTGCCACTATTAAGGGGGCCCTCCACACCGGGGAGCTGTTTTTT. The chain joins TRBV5-8 to TRBJ2-2; TRBD1 matches 7 bases. The CDR3 consists of 15 residues. Germline V lookup: CDR1 SGHTS, CDR2 YDEGEE. After removal of 9 bases from V and 3 bases from J, the junction contained 11 bases not matched to a gene. Combining the CDR3 with reference TRBV5-8 and TRBJ2-2 gives the whole variable domain EAGVTQSPTHLIKTRGQQATLRCSPISGHTSVYWYQQALGLGLQFLLWYDEGEERNRGNFPPRFSGRQFPNYSSELNVNALELEDSALYLCATIKGALHTGELFFGEGSRLTVL.